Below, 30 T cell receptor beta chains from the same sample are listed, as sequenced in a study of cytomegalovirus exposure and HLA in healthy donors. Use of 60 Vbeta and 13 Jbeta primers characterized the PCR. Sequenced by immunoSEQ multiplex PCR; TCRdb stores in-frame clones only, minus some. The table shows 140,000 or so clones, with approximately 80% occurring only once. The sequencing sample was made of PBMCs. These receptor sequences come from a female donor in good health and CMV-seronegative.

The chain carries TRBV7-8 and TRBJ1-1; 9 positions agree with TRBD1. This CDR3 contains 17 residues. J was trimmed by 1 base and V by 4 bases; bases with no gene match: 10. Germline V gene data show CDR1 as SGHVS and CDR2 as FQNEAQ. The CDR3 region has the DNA TGTGCCAGCAGCTCGTACAGGGGGCCGGGTCCGAACACTGAAGCTTTCTTT. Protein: CASSSYRGPGPNTEAFF.

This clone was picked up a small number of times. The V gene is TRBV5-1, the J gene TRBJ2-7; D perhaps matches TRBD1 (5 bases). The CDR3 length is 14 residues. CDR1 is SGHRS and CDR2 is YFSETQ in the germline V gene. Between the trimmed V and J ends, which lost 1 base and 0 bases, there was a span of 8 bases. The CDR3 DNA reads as TGCGCCAGCAGCTTGCTCAGGGACTCCTACGAGCAGTACTTC. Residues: CASSLLRDSYEQYF.

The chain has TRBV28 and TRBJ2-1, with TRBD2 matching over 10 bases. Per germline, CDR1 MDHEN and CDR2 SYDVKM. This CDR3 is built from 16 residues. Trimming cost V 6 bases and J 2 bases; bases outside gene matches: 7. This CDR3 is CASSHQRGGPYNEQFF. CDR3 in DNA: TGTGCCAGCAGCCATCAGCGGGGGGGCCCCTACAATGAGCAGTTCTTC.

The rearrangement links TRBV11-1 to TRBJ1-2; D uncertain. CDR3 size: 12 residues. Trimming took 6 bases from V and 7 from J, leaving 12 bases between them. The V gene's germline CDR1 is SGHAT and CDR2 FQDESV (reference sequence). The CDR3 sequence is CASSRRAGGYTF. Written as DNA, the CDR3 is TGTGCCAGCAGTCGGAGGGCGGGTGGCTACACCTTC.

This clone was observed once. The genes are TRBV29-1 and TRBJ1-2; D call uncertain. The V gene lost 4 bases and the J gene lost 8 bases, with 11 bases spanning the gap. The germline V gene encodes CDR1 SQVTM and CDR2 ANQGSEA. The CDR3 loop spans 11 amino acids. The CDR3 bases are TGCAGCGTTGGACCGCTCGGGGGCTACACCTTC. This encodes CSVGPLGGYTF.

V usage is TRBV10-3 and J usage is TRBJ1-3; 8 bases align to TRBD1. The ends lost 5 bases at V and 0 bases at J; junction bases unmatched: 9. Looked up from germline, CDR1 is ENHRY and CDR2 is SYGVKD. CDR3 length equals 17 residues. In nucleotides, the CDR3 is TGTGCCATCAGTCAATTAGGACAGGGCAGCTCTGGAAACACCATATATTTT. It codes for CAISQLGQGSSGNTIYF.

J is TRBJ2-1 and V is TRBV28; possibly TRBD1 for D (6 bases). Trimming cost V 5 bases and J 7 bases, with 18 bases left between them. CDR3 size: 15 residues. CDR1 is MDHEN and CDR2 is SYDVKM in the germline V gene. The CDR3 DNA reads TGTGCCAGCAGTGAAATACAGGGAGTAGGAAATGAGCAGTTCTTC. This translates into CASSEIQGVGNEQFF.

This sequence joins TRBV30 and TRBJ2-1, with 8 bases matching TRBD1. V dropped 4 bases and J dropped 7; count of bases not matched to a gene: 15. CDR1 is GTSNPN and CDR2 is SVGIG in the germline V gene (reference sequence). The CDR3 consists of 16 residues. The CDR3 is CAWTRFGGTGGNEQFF. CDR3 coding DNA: TGTGCCTGGACCCGATTTGGCGGGACAGGAGGGAATGAGCAGTTCTTC.

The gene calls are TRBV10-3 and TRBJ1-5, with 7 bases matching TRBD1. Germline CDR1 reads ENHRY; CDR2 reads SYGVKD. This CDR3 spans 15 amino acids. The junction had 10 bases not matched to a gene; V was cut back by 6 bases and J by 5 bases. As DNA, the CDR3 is TGTGCCATCAGCCCCCGGACAGGTTCGGATCAGCCCCAGCATTTT. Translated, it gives CAISPRTGSDQPQHF.

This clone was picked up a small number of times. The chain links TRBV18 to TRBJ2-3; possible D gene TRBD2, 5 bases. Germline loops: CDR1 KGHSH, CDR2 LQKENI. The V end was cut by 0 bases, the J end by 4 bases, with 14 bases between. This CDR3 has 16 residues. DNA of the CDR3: TGTGCCAGCTCACCACCGCAGCCTCCCGGGGCAGATACGCAGTATTTT. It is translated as CASSPPQPPGADTQYF.

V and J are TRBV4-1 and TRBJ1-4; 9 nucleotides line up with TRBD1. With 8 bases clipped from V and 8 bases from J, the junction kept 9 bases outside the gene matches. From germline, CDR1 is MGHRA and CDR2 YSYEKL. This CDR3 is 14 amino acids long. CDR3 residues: CASGPQGAREKLFF. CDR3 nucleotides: TGCGCCAGCGGCCCACAGGGGGCTAGGGAAAAACTGTTTTTT.

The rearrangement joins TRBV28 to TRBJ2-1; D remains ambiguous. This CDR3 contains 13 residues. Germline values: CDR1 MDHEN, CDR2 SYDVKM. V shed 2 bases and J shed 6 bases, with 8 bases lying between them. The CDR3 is CASSLKLLNEQFF. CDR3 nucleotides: TGTGCCAGCAGTTTAAAACTCCTCAATGAGCAGTTCTTC.

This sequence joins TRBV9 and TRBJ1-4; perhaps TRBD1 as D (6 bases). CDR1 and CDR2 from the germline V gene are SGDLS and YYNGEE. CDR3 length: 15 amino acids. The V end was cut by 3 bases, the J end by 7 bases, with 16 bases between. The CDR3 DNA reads TGTGCCAGCAGCGGGGGGCAGCGGCAGACTGAAAAACTGTTTTTT. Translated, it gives CASSGGQRQTEKLFF.

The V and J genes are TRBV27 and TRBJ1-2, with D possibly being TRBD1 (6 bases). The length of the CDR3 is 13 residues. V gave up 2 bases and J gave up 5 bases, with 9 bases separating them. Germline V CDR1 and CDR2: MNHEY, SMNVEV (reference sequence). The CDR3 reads CASSLTGWYGYTF. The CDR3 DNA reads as TGTGCCAGCAGTTTAACAGGGTGGTATGGCTACACCTTC.

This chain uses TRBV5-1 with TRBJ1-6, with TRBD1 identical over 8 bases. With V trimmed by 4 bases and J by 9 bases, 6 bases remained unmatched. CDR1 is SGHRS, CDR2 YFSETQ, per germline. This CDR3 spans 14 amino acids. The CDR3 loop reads CASSPGQEGSPLHF. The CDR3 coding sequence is TGCGCCAGCAGCCCGGGACAGGAAGGTTCACCCCTCCACTTT.

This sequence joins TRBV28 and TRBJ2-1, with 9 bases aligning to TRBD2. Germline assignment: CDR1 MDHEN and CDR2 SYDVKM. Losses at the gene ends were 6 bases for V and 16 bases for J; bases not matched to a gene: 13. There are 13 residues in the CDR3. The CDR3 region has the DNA TGTGCCAGCAGGCCCGAGCTAGCGGGATCCCGATTCTTC. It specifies CASRPELAGSRFF. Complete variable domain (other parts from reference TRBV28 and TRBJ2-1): DVKVTQSSRYLVKRTGEKVFLECVQDMDHENMFWYRQDPGLGLRLIYFSYDVKMKEKGDIPEGYSVSREKKERFSLILESASTNQTSMYLCASRPELAGSRFFGPGTRLTVL.

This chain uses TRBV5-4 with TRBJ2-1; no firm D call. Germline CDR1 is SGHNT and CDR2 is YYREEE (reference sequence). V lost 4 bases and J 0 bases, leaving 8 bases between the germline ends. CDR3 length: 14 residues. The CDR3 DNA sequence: TGTGCCAGCAGCCTTTGGAGCTCCTACAATGAGCAGTTCTTC. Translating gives CASSLWSSYNEQFF.

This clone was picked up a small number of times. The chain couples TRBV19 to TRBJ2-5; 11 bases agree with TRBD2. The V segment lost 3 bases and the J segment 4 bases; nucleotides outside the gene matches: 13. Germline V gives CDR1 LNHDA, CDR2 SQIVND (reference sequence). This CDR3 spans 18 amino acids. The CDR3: CASSIFPALAGVSETQYF. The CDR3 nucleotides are TGTGCCAGTAGTATTTTCCCCGCACTAGCGGGAGTTTCAGAGACCCAGTACTTC.

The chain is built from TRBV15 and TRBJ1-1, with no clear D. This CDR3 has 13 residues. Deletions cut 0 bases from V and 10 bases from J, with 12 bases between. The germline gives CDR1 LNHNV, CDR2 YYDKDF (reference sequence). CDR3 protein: CATSRDQVSGAFF. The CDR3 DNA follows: TGTGCCACCAGCAGAGATCAGGTCTCTGGAGCTTTCTTT.

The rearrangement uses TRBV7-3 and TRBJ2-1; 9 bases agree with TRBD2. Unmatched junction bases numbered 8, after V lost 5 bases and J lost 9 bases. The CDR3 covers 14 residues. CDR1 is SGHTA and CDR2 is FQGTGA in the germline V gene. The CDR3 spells CASSRGTSSREQFF. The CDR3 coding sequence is TGTGCCAGCAGCCGTGGGACTAGCTCTCGTGAGCAGTTCTTC.

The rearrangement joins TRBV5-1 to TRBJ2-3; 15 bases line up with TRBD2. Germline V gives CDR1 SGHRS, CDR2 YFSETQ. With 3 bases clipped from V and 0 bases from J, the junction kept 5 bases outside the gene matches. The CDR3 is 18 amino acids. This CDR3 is CASSSGLAGGPSTDTQYF. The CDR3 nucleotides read TGCGCCAGCAGCTCTGGACTAGCGGGGGGGCCCAGCACAGATACGCAGTATTTT.

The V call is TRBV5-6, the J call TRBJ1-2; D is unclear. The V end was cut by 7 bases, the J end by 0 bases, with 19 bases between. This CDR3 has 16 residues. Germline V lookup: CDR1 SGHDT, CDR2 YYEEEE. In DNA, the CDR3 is TGTGCCAGCGGAGCTCCCGGGAGGGCCGCTAACTATGGCTACACCTTC. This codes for CASGAPGRAANYGYTF.

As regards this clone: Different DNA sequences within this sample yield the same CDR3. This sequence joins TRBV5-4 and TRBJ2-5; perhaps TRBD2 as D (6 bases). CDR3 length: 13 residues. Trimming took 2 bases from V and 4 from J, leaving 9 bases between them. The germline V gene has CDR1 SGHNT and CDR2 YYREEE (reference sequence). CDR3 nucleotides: TGTGCCAGCAGCTTAAGGGGAGGAGAGACCCAGTACTTC. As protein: CASSLRGGETQYF.

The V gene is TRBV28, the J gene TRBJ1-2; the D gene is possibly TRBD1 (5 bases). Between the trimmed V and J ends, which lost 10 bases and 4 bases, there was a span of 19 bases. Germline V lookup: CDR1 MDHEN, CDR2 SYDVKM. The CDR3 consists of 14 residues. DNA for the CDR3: TGTGCCACCAGCAGTTCAGGGCCCTTCTATGGCTACACCTTC. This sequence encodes CATSSSGPFYGYTF.

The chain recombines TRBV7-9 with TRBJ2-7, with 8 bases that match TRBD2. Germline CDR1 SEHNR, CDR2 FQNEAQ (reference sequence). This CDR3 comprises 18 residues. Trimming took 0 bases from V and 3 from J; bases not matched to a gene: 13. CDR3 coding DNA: TGTGCCAGCAGCTTAGCCAGCGGGCTAGCGGGTGGGAGCTACGAGCAGTACTTC. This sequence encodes CASSLASGLAGGSYEQYF. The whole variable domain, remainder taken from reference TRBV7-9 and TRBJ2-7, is DTGVSQNPRHKITKRGQNVTFRCDPISEHNRLYWYRQTLGQGPEFLTYFQNEAQLEKSRLLSDRFSAERPKGSFSTLEIQRTEQGDSAMYLCASSLASGLAGGSYEQYFGPGTRLTVT.

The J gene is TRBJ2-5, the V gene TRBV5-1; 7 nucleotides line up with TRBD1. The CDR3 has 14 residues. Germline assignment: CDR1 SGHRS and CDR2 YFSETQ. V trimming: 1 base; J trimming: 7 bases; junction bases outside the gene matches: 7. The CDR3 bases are TGCGCCAGCAGCTTGAAAGGGGGCCCAGGGACCCAGTACTTC. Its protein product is CASSLKGGPGTQYF.

CDR3 in amino acids: CSVARESGPYF. The CDR3 DNA sequence: TGCAGCGTTGCCCGCGAATCTGGGCCGTATTTT. This rearrangement joins TRBV29-1 to TRBJ2-3; D remains ambiguous. CDR1 is SQVTM and CDR2 is ANQGSEA in the germline V gene. Between the trimmed V and J ends, which lost 4 bases and 14 bases, there was a span of 16 bases. This CDR3 comprises 11 residues.

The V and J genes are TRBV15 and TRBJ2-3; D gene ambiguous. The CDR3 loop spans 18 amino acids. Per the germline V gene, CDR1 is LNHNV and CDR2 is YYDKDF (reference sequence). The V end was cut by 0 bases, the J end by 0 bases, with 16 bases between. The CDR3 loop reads CATSRDRRAFSSTDTQYF. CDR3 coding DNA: TGTGCCACCAGCAGAGATAGGAGAGCCTTCTCTAGCACAGATACGCAGTATTTT.

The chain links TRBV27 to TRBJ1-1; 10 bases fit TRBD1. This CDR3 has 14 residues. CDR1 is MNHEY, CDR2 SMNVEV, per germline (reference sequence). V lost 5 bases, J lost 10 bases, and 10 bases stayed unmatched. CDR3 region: CASSPGTGVGVAFF. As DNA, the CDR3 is TGTGCCAGCAGTCCCGGGACAGGGGTCGGGGTAGCTTTCTTT.

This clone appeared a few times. The CDR3 is CASSQESGHNEKLFF. The CDR3 coding sequence is TGCGCCAGCAGCCAAGAATCAGGGCATAATGAAAAACTGTTTTTT. The V call is TRBV4-3, the J call TRBJ1-4, with a tentative D call TRBD1 (5 bases). The V gene lost 0 bases and the J gene lost 4 bases, with 9 bases spanning the gap. The CDR3 is made up of 15 amino acids. CDR1 and CDR2 from the germline V gene are LGHNA and YSLEER.